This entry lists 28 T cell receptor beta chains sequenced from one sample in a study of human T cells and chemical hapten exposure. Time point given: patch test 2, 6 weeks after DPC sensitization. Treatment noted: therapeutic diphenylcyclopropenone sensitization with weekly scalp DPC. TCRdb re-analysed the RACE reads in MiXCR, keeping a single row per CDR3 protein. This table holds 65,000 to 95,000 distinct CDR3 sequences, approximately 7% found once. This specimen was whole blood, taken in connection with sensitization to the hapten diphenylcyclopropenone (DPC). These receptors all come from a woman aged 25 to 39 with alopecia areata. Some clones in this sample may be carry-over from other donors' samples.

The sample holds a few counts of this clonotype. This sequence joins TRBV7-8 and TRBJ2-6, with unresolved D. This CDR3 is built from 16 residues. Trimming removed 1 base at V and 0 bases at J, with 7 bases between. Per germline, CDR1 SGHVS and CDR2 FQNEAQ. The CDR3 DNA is TGTGCCAGCAGCTTAGTCCGGTCCTCTGGGGCCAACGTCCTGACTTTC. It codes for CASSLVRSSGANVLTF.

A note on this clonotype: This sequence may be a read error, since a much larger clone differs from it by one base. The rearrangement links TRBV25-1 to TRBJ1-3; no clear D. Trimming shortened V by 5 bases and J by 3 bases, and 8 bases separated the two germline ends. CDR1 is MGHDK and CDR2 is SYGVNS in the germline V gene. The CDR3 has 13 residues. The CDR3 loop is CASSPNLGNTIYF. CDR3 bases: TGTGCCAGCAGTCCGAACCTTGGAAACACCATATATTTT. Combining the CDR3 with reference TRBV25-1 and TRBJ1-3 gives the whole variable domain EADIYQTPRYLVIGTGKKITLECSQTMGHDKMYWYQQDPGMELHLIHYSYGVNSTEKGDLSSESTVSRIRTEHFPLTLESARPSHTSQYLCASSPNLGNTIYFGEGSWLTVV.

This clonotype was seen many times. In DNA, the CDR3 is TGCAGTGTATACAGGGCTAACACCATATATTTT. As protein: CSVYRANTIYF. The J gene is TRBJ1-3, the V gene TRBV20-1; D perhaps matches TRBD1 (6 bases). The CDR3 totals 11 residues. CDR1 is DFQATT, CDR2 SNEGSKA, per germline (reference sequence). V gave up 7 bases and J gave up 7 bases, with 11 bases separating them.

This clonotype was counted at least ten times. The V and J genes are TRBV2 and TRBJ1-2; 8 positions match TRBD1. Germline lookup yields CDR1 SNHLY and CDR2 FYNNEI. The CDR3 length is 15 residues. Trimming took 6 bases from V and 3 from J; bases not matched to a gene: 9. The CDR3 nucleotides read TGTGCCAGCAGGCAACCGGGACAGGCCGACTATGGCTACACCTTC. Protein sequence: CASRQPGQADYGYTF.

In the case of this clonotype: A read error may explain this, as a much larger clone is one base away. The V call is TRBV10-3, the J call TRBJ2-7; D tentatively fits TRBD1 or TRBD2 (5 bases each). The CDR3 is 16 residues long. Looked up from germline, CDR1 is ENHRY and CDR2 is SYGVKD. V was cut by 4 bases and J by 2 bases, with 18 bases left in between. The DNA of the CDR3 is TGTGCCATCAGTGTCGTGGACAAGGAGGCAACCTACGAGCAGTACTTC. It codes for CAISVVDKEATYEQYF.

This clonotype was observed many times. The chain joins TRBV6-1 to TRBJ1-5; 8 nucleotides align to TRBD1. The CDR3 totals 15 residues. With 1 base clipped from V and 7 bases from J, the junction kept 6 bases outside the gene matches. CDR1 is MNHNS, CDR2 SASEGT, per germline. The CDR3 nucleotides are TGTGCCAGCAGTGAAGTGGACAGGGATATGCAGCCCCAGCATTTT. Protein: CASSEVDRDMQPQHF.

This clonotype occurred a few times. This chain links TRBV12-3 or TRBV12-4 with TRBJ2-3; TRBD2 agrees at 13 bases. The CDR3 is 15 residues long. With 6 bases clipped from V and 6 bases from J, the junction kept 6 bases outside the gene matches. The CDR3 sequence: CASSRTSGGQDTQYF. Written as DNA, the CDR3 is TGTGCCAGCAGCCGGACTAGCGGGGGCCAGGATACGCAGTATTTT.

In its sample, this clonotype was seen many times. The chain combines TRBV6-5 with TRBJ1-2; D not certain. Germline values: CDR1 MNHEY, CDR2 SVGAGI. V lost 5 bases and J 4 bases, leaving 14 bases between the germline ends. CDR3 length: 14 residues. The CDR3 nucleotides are TGTGCCAGCAGTCTCGAGCCTAAGCTCTATGGCTACACCTTC. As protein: CASSLEPKLYGYTF.

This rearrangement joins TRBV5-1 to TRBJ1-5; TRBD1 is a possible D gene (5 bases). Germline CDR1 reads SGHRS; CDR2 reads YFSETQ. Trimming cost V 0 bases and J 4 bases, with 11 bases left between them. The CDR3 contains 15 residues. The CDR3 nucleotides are TGCGCCAGCAGCTTGGAGGGGCTAGGGAATCAGCCCCAGCATTTT. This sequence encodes CASSLEGLGNQPQHF.

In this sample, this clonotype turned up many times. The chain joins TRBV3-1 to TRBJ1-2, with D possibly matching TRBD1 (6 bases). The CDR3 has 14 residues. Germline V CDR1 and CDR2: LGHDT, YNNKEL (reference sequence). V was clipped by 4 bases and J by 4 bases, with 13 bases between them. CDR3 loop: CASSPGTSAYGYTF. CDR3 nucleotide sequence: TGTGCCAGCAGCCCGGGGACAAGCGCCTATGGCTACACCTTC.

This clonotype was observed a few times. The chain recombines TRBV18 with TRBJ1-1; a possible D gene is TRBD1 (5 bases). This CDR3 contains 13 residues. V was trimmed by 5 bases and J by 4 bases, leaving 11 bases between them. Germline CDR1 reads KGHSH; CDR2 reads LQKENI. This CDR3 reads CASSSGTATEAFF. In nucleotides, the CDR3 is TGTGCCAGCTCATCCGGGACTGCCACTGAAGCTTTCTTT. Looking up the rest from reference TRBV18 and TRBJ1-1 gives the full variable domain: NAGVMQNPRHLVRRRGQEARLRCSPMKGHSHVYWYRQLPEEGLKFMVYLQKENIIDESGMPKERFSAEFPKEGPSILRIQQVVRGDSAAYFCASSSGTATEAFFGQGTRLTVV.

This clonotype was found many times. CDR3 in amino acids: CASRASQGHPQETQYF. CDR3 DNA: TGTGCCAGCCGAGCTTCTCAGGGCCATCCCCAGGAGACCCAGTACTTC. The V and J genes are TRBV2 and TRBJ2-5, with a weak D call TRBD1 (5 bases). The germline gives CDR1 SNHLY, CDR2 FYNNEI. V lost 8 bases, J lost 5 bases, and 24 bases lay in between. The CDR3 runs 16 residues. Complete variable domain (other parts from reference TRBV2 and TRBJ2-5): EPEVTQTPSHQVTQMGQEVILRCVPISNHLYFYWYRQILGQKVEFLVSFYNNEISEKSEIFDDQFSVERPDGSNFTLKIRSTKLEDSAMYFCASRASQGHPQETQYFGPGTRLLVL.

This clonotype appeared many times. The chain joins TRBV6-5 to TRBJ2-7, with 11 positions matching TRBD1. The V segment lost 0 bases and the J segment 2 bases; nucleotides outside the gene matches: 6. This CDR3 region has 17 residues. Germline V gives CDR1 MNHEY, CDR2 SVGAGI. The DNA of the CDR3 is TGTGCCAGCAGTTACTCGATAGGGACAGGGGGACCCTACGAGCAGTACTTC. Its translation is CASSYSIGTGGPYEQYF.

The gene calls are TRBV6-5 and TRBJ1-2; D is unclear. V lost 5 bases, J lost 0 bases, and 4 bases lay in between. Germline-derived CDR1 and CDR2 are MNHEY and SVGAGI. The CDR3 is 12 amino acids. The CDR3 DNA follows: TGTGCCAGCAGTGCTACTAACTATGGCTACACCTTC. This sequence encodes CASSATNYGYTF.

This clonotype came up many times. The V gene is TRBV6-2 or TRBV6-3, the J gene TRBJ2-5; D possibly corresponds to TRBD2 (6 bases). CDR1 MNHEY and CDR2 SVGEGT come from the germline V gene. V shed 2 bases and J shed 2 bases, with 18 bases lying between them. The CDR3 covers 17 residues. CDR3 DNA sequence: TGTGCCAGCAGTTACGGGAATAAAGCGGGCCCTCAAGAGACCCAGTACTTC. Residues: CASSYGNKAGPQETQYF.

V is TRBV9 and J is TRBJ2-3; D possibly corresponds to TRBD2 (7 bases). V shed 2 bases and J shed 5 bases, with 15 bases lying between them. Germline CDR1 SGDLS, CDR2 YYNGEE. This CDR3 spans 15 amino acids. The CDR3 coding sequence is TGTGCCAGCAGCGTGGGGGGGCACTCCATAGATACGCAGTATTTT. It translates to CASSVGGHSIDTQYF.

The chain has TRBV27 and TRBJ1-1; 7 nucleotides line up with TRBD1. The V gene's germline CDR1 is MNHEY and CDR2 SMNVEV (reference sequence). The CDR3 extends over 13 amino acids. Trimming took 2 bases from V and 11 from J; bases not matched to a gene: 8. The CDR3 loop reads CASSLPKQGRAFF. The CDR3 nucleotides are TGTGCCAGCAGTTTACCCAAACAGGGGAGGGCTTTCTTT.

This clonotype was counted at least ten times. CDR3 in DNA: TGTGCCAGCAGTTCCTGGACAGGGATGAACACTGAAGCTTTCTTT. Protein sequence: CASSSWTGMNTEAFF. The chain combines TRBV27 with TRBJ1-1, with TRBD1 matching 8 bases. After removal of 4 bases from V and 0 bases from J, the junction contained 4 bases not matched to a gene. This CDR3 comprises 15 residues. Germline V CDR1 and CDR2: MNHEY, SMNVEV (reference sequence).

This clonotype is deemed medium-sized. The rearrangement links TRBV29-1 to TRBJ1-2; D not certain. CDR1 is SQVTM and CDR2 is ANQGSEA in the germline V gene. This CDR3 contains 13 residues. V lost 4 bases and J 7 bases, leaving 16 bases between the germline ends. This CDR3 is CSVVGETISGYTF. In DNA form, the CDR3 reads TGCAGCGTTGTAGGAGAAACCATAAGTGGCTACACCTTC.

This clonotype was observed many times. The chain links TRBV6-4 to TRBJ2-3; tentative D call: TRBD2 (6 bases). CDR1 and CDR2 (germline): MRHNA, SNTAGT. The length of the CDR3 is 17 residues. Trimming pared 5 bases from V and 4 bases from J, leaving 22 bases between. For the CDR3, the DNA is TGTGCCAGCAGTAAACTAGCTGGGGGGTCTGTCCCAGATACGCAGTATTTT. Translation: CASSKLAGGSVPDTQYF.

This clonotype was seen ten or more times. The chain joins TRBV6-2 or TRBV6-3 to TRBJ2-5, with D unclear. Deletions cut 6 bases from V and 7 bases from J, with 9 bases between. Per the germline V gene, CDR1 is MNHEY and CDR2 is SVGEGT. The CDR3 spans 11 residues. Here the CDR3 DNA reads TGTGCCAGCAGCCCTGAAGGGACCCAGTACTTC. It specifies CASSPEGTQYF.

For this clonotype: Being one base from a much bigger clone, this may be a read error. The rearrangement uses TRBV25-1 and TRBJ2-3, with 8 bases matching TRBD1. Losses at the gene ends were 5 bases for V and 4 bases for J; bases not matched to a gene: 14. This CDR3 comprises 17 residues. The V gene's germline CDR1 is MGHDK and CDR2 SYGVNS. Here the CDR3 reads CASSTPRTGSGADTQYF. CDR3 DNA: TGTGCCAGCAGTACACCCAGGACAGGGTCTGGGGCAGATACGCAGTATTTT.

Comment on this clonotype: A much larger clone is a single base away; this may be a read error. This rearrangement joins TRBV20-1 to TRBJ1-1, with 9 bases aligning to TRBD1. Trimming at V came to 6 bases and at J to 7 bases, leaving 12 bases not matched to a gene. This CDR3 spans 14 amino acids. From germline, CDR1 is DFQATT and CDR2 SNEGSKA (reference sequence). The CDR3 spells CSALAPGTGSEAFF. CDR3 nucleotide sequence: TGCAGTGCCCTTGCGCCGGGGACAGGGAGTGAAGCTTTCTTT.

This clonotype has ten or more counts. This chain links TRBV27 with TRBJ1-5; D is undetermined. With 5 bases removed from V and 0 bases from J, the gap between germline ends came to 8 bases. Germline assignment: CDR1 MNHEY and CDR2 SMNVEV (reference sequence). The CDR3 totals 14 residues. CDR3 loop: CASSPNDSNQPQHF. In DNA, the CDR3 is TGTGCCAGCAGTCCCAACGATAGCAATCAGCCCCAGCATTTT.

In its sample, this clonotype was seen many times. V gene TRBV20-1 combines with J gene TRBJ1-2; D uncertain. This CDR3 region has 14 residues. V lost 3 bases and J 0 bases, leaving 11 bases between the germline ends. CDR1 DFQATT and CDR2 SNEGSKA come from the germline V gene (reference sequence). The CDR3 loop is CSARAPGANYGYTF. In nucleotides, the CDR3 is TGCAGTGCTAGGGCTCCGGGAGCTAACTATGGCTACACCTTC.

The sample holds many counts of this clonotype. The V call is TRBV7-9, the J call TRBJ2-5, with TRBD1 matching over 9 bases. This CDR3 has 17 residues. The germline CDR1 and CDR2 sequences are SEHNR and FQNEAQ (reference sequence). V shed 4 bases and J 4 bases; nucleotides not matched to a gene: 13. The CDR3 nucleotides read TGTGCCAGCAGCTCCGCCGTTGGGACAGGGATGGGAGAGACCCAGTACTTC. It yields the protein CASSSAVGTGMGETQYF. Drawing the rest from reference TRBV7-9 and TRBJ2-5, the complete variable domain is DTGVSQNPRHKITKRGQNVTFRCDPISEHNRLYWYRQTLGQGPEFLTYFQNEAQLEKSRLLSDRFSAERPKGSFSTLEIQRTEQGDSAMYLCASSSAVGTGMGETQYFGPGTRLLVL.

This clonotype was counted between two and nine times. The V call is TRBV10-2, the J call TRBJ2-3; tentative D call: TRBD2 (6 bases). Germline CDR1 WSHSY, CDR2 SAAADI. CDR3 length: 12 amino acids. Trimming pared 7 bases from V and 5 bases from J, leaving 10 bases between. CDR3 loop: CASTLARDTQYF. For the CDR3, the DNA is TGCGCCAGCACGCTAGCGCGAGATACGCAGTATTTT.

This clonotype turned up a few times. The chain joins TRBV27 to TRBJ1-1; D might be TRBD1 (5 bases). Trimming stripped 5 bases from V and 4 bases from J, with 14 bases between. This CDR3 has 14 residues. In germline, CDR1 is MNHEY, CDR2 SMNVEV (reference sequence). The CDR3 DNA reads TGTGCCAGCAGTACAGGCGGCTATGGCACTGAAGCTTTCTTT. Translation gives CASSTGGYGTEAFF.